This T cell receptor (beta chain) was obtained from a study of T cell changes during pregnancy in multiple sclerosis. The CDR3 consists of 15 residues. Germline CDR1 and CDR2: SEHNR and FQNEAQ (reference sequence). Losses at the gene ends were 5 bases for V and 5 bases for J; bases not matched to a gene: 9. Profiled with immunoSEQ multiplex PCR; TCRdb holds only in-frame clones, not every one. This sample yields more than 55,000 clones, of which about 94% are seen a single time; 1.5% to 2% belongs to the top ten. The receptor was isolated from a female donor in good health, enrolled as a control in a pregnancy study. Material: peripheral blood, obtained in the first trimester of pregnancy. The genes are TRBV7-9 and TRBJ2-7, with 10 positions matching TRBD1. The CDR3 DNA sequence: TGTGCCAGCAGCCTAGGGACAGGGGCTCGACACGAGCAGTACTTC. It is translated as CASSLGTGARHEQYF.